The 10 T cell receptor beta chains below come from one sample, sequenced in a study of tumor-infiltrating lymphocytes in oesophageal squamous cell carcinoma. TCRdb ran MiXCR on the PCR reads and lists one entry per CDR3 protein. The data show 15,000 to 25,000 distinct CDR3 sequences, 41% seen once. The sequenced sample consisted of esophageal tumor tissue. These TCRs come from a male donor with esophageal squamous cell carcinoma.

A few counts support this clonotype. This sequence may be a read error, since a much larger clone differs from it by one base. The chain employs TRBV4-1 and TRBJ2-5, with D maybe TRBD2 (5 bases). Trimming removed 1 base at V and 11 bases at J, with 20 bases between. Germline V gene sequence: CDR1 MGHRA, CDR2 YSYEKL. The CDR3 extends over 15 amino acids. The CDR3 protein is CASSQVGVLANEQYF. The CDR3 nucleotides are TGCGCCAGCAGCCAAGTCGGGGTTTTGGCCAATGAGCAGTACTTC.

In this sample, this clonotype turned up a few times. This chain joins TRBV11-2 and TRBJ2-4; TRBD2 agrees at 11 bases. The assigned J gene may be wrong: the sequence end matches TRBJ2-7 better. The germline gives CDR1 SGHAT, CDR2 FQNNGV. The CDR3 is made up of 17 amino acids. CDR3 DNA: TGTGCCAGCAGCCGCTGGGCGACTAGCGGGGCCGAGTACGAGCAGTACTTC. Translating it yields CASSRWATSGAEYEQYF.

The rearrangement links TRBV6-6 to TRBJ2-5; D not resolved. The J call may be faulty, since TRBJ2-7 better matches the DNA end. This CDR3 has 15 amino acids. Looked up from germline, CDR1 is MNHNY and CDR2 is SVGAGI (reference sequence). CDR3 sequence: CASSYSTSGWDEQYF. CDR3 in DNA: TGTGCCAGCAGTTACTCGACATCCGGGTGGGACGAGCAGTACTTC.

The chain employs TRBV7-8 and TRBJ2-5; 9 bases are a match to TRBD1. After removal of 3 bases from V and 3 bases from J, the junction contained 2 bases not matched to a gene. The length of the CDR3 is 14 residues. Germline V gene data show CDR1 as SGHVS and CDR2 as FQNEAQ. The CDR3 reads CASSLRDREETQYF. In DNA, the CDR3 is TGTGCCAGCAGCTTGCGGGACAGGGAAGAGACCCAGTACTTC. Based on the CDR3 plus reference TRBV7-8 and TRBJ2-5, the full variable domain is GAGVSQSPRYKVAKRGQDVALRCDPISGHVSLFWYQQALGQGPEFLTYFQNEAQLDKSGLPSDRFFAERPEGSVSTLKIQRTQQEDSAVYLCASSLRDREETQYFGPGTRLLVL.

This clonotype is medium-sized (0.01 to 0.1%) within its sample. V usage is TRBV7-9 and J usage is TRBJ2-2, with 8 bases fitting TRBD2. The CDR3 is made up of 16 amino acids. Germline lookup yields CDR1 SEHNR and CDR2 FQNEAQ (reference sequence). Losses at the gene ends were 2 bases for V and 1 base for J; bases not matched to a gene: 3. In DNA, the CDR3 is TGTGCCAGCAGCTTACGAGCGGGAGTGAACACCGGGGAGCTGTTTTTT. It yields the protein CASSLRAGVNTGELFF.

This clonotype showed up just a few times. V is TRBV11-2 and J is TRBJ1-1; TRBD1 aligns across 10 bases. CDR1 is SGHAT, CDR2 FQNNGV, per germline. CDR3 length equals 14 residues. With 5 bases clipped from V and 5 bases from J, the junction kept 5 bases outside the gene matches. CDR3 nucleotides: TGTGCCAGCAGCGAGGACAGGGGGTATACTGAAGCTTTCTTT. This codes for CASSEDRGYTEAFF.

This clonotype is medium-sized in the sample. The chain links TRBV6-1 to TRBJ2-1; the match to TRBD1 covers 8 bases. In germline, CDR1 is MNHNS, CDR2 SASEGT. The CDR3 extends over 19 amino acids. J gave up 6 bases and V 4 bases, and 20 bases lay outside the gene matches. CDR3 sequence (DNA): TGTGCCAGCAGTGTCCGAAGTCGGACAGGGCTTTCAATTATCAATGAGCAGTTCTTC. Its protein is CASSVRSRTGLSIINEQFF.

In this sample, this clonotype turned up many times. The V gene is TRBV7-6, the J gene TRBJ2-1; 15 nucleotides align to TRBD2. The DNA end is more similar to TRBJ2-7, so the J call may be wrong. Germline V CDR1 and CDR2: SGHVS, FNYEAQ. The CDR3 has 17 residues. CDR3 protein: CASSLPGTSGGYNEQYF. CDR3 coding DNA: TGTGCCAGCAGCTTGCCCGGGACTAGCGGGGGGTACAATGAGCAGTACTTC.

This clonotype occurred many times. Possible read error: a much larger clone is one base away. This chain uses TRBV6-1 with TRBJ2-7, with 9 bases aligning to TRBD2. The CDR3 loop spans 15 amino acids. J gave up 7 bases and V 7 bases, and 14 bases lay outside the gene matches. Germline V lookup: CDR1 MNHNS, CDR2 SASEGT. The CDR3 here is CASTQPGLAYNEQYF. DNA for the CDR3: TGTGCCAGCACCCAGCCGGGACTAGCTTACAATGAGCAGTACTTC.

V gene TRBV3-1 combines with J gene TRBJ1-2; D gene uncertain. This CDR3 is built from 12 residues. Germline CDR1 and CDR2: LGHDT and YNNKEL (reference sequence). Trimming cost V 2 bases and J 4 bases, with 5 bases left between them. The chain's CDR3 is CASSQTIYGYTF. For the CDR3, the DNA is TGTGCCAGCAGCCAAACTATCTATGGCTACACCTTC.